Below, 8 T cell receptor beta chains from the same sample are listed, as sequenced in a study of T cell responses to AZD1222 COVID-19 vaccine. TCRdb's table, derived via immunoSEQ multiplex PCR, lists solely in-frame clones and lacks some. The sample has about 130,000 clones; roughly 92% are singletons. This sample comprised peripheral blood, obtained on day 0 of AZD1222 vaccination. The receptor set was obtained from an adult in good health.

For the CDR3, the DNA is TGTGCCAGCAGCTCCCTCGGGAACACCGGGGAGCTGTTTTTT. This encodes CASSSLGNTGELFF. V usage is TRBV7-2 and J usage is TRBJ2-2; D is uncertain. V lost 4 bases, J lost 1 base, and 7 bases lay in between. Germline V gene lookup returns CDR1 SGHTA and CDR2 FQGNSA. This CDR3 region has 14 residues.

The rearrangement uses TRBV7-9 and TRBJ2-1, with a weak D call TRBD2 (6 bases). Trimming removed 1 base from V and 2 bases from J, with 12 bases in between. This CDR3 is built from 16 residues. Germline lookup yields CDR1 SEHNR and CDR2 FQNEAQ (reference sequence). The CDR3 DNA is TGTGCCAGCAGCTTAGGCGTGAGGGAGGCCTACAATGAGCAGTTCTTC. Translated, it gives CASSLGVREAYNEQFF.

Only one count was recorded for this clone. The CDR3 DNA is TGTGCCAGCAGCAAAGCGGCGGGACCAGCGGAGGAGCAGTACTTC. It yields the protein CASSKAAGPAEEQYF. The chain links TRBV21-1 to TRBJ2-7; the D call in the table, TRBD2, was not verified against the DNA. TRBV21-1 counts as a pseudogene. There are 15 residues in the CDR3.

The rearrangement uses TRBV11-2 and TRBJ2-3, with unresolved D. Germline CDR1 and CDR2: SGHAT and FQNNGV. V lost 5 bases and J lost 4, with 7 bases in between. This CDR3 contains 12 residues. This CDR3 is CASSGDSDTQYF. The DNA for the CDR3 is TGTGCCAGCAGCGGGGATTCAGATACGCAGTATTTT.

This chain connects TRBV6-5 to TRBJ2-3, with D hard to call. The CDR3 loop spans 14 amino acids. Germline values: CDR1 MNHEY, CDR2 SVGAGI. V was cut by 4 bases and J by 0 bases, with 8 bases left in between. CDR3 sequence (DNA): TGTGCCAGCAGTTTACTGGATAGCACAGATACGCAGTATTTT. It specifies CASSLLDSTDTQYF.

This clone was observed a handful of times. The chain carries TRBV10-1 and TRBJ2-7, with D possibly called TRBD1 or TRBD2 (5 bases each). This CDR3 contains 14 residues. Deletions cut 3 bases from V and 3 bases from J, with 12 bases between. Per germline, CDR1 WNHNN and CDR2 SYGVQD (reference sequence). The CDR3 protein is CASSESQGVYEQYF. The DNA of the CDR3 is TGCGCCAGCAGTGAAAGCCAGGGAGTCTACGAGCAGTACTTC.

The V gene is TRBV19, the J gene TRBJ2-1; TRBD2 matches 9 bases. Unmatched junction bases numbered 21, after V lost 6 bases and J lost 9 bases. Looked up from germline, CDR1 is LNHDA and CDR2 is SQIVND (reference sequence). This CDR3 comprises 18 residues. CDR3 DNA: TGTGCCAGTAGGGGGCTCGGTAGCGGGAGTTTCAGGTCAAGTGAGCAGTTCTTC. Translated, it gives CASRGLGSGSFRSSEQFF.

This clone came up once. The chain combines TRBV28 with TRBJ2-7; TRBD2 agrees at 14 bases. Germline CDR1 MDHEN, CDR2 SYDVKM. V lost 4 bases, J lost 5 bases, and 10 bases stayed unmatched. This CDR3 region has 17 residues. CDR3 residues: CASSSRLAGGPRDEQYF. The CDR3 coding sequence is TGTGCCAGCAGTTCTAGACTAGCGGGAGGGCCGAGGGACGAGCAGTACTTC.